The clone carrying this T cell receptor (beta chain) was seen only once. The data originate from a study of technical replicates of blood from a handful of donors. The protocol was immunoSEQ multiplex PCR, while the TCRdb copy is restricted to in-frame clones and leaves out a portion. The sample carries some 74,000 clones, about 95% recorded once. Trimming removed 6 bases at V and 6 bases at J, with 12 bases between. CDR1 and CDR2 (germline): MDHEN, SYDVKM. The CDR3 runs to 12 residues. The sequencing sample was made of T cells isolated from PBMCs. The chain couples TRBV28 to TRBJ2-7; weak D call: TRBD2 (5 bases). The sequence derives from a human donor in good health. The chain's CDR3 is CASREGRGEQYF. The CDR3 nucleotides read TGTGCCAGCAGGGAAGGTCGGGGCGAGCAGTACTTC.